The 4 T cell receptor beta chains below come from one sample, sequenced in a study of T-cell reconstitution after alpha-beta-depleted transplantation in children. During its preparation, the TCRbeta library received unique molecular identifiers. TCRdb used MiXCR to reprocess the PCR reads, holding one entry per CDR3 protein. The repertoire holds hundreds of thousands of distinct CDR3 sequences, 16% seen once, with 0.85% to 1.3% in the top ten. This specimen consisted of PBMCs from the stem cell graft donor, obtained from the stem cell graft. The source is a human donor who donated a stem cell graft to a child with acute myeloid leukemia.

Many counts were recorded for this clonotype. The chain has TRBV29-1 and TRBJ1-1; tentatively, D is TRBD1 (6 bases). Germline CDR1 SQVTM, CDR2 ANQGSEA. The CDR3 is 14 residues long. Trimming shortened V by 2 bases and J by 3 bases, and 13 bases separated the two germline ends. The CDR3 nucleotides read TGCAGCGTTGAACCAAGGACAGAGTACACTGAAGCTTTCTTT. It specifies CSVEPRTEYTEAFF. The whole variable domain, remainder taken from reference TRBV29-1 and TRBJ1-1, is SAVISQKPSRDICQRGTSLTIQCQVDSQVTMMFWYRQQPGQSLTLIATANQGSEATYESGFVIDKFPISRPNLTFSTLTVSNMSPEDSSIYLCSVEPRTEYTEAFFGQGTRLTVV.

J is TRBJ1-2 and V is TRBV11-1; maybe TRBD1 (5 bases). Trimming cost V 1 base and J 5 bases, with 8 bases left between them. Germline V gives CDR1 SGHAT, CDR2 FQDESV (reference sequence). CDR3 size: 13 residues. The CDR3 bases are TGTGCCAGCAGCTTAGTGGGGGTTTATGGCTACACCTTC. This gives the protein CASSLVGVYGYTF.

In its sample, this clonotype was seen once. The genes are TRBV11-2 and TRBJ2-1; TRBD2 aligns across 9 bases. Germline lookup yields CDR1 SGHAT and CDR2 FQNNGV. Trimming at V came to 0 bases and at J to 9 bases, leaving 12 bases not matched to a gene. The CDR3 length is 17 residues. The CDR3 here is CASSLDPLAGPSGEQFF. CDR3 nucleotides: TGTGCCAGCAGCTTAGATCCCCTAGCGGGGCCTTCGGGTGAGCAGTTCTTC.

This clonotype was seen repeatedly, ten times or more. The J gene is TRBJ2-7, the V gene TRBV10-3; 7 bases match TRBD2. Trimming cost V 0 bases and J 2 bases; bases outside gene matches: 4. Germline V gives CDR1 ENHRY, CDR2 SYGVKD. This CDR3 is 15 amino acids long. In DNA form, the CDR3 reads TGTGCCATCAGTGAGTCGATGGCGGGAGCCTACGAGCAGTACTTC. Amino acids: CAISESMAGAYEQYF.